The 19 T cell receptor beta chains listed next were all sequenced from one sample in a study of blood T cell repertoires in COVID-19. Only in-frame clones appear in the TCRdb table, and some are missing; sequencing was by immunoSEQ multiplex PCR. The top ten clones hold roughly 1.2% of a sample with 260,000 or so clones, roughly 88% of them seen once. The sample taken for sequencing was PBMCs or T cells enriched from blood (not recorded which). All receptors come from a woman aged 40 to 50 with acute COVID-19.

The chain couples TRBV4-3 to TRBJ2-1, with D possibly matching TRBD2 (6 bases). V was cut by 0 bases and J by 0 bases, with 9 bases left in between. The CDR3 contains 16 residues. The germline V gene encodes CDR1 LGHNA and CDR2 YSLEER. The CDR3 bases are TGCGCCAGCAGCCAAGAGGCCGGGAGCTCCTACAATGAGCAGTTCTTC. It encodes CASSQEAGSSYNEQFF.

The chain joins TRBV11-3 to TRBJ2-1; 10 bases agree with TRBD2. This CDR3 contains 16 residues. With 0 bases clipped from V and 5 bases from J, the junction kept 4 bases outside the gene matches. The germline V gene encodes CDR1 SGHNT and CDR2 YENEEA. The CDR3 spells CASSLEGSGRNNEQFF. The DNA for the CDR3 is TGTGCCAGCAGCTTAGAAGGTAGCGGGAGGAACAATGAGCAGTTCTTC.

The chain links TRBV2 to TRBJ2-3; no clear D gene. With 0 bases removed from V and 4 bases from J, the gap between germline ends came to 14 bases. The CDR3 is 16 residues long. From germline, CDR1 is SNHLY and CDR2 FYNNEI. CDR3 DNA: TGTGCCAGCAGTGAAGCTCCCCTCTACGCCTCAGATACGCAGTATTTT. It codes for CASSEAPLYASDTQYF. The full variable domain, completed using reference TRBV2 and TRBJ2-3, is EPEVTQTPSHQVTQMGQEVILRCVPISNHLYFYWYRQILGQKVEFLVSFYNNEISEKSEIFDDQFSVERPDGSNFTLKIRSTKLEDSAMYFCASSEAPLYASDTQYFGPGTRLTVL.

CDR3 amino acids: CASSPPLAGPSYNEQFF. The DNA of the CDR3 is TGTGCCAGCTCACCCCCACTAGCGGGGCCCTCCTACAATGAGCAGTTCTTC. The J gene is TRBJ2-1, the V gene TRBV18, with 10 bases matching TRBD2. Germline trimming cut 3 bases from V and 0 bases from J; bases unmatched to any gene: 5. This CDR3 contains 17 residues. CDR1 and CDR2 from the germline V gene are KGHSH and LQKENI.

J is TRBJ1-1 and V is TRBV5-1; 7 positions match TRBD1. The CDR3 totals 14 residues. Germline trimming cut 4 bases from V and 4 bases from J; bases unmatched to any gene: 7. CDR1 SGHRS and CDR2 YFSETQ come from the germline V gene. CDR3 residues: CASSLDYRGTEAFF. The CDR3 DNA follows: TGCGCCAGCAGCCTAGACTACAGGGGCACTGAAGCTTTCTTT. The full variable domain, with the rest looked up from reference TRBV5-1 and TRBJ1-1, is KAGVTQTPRYLIKTRGQQVTLSCSPISGHRSVSWYQQTPGQGLQFLFEYFSETQRNKGNFPGRFSGRQFSNSRSEMNVSTLELGDSALYLCASSLDYRGTEAFFGQGTRLTVV.

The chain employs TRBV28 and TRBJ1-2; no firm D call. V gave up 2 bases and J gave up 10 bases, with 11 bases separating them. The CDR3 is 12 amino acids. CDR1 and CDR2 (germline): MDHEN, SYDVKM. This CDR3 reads CASSLRQYDYTF. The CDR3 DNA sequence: TGTGCCAGCAGTTTACGCCAGTACGACTACACCTTC.

CDR3 loop: CSVQGAHGTEAFF. The DNA for the CDR3 is TGCAGCGTCCAGGGGGCGCATGGCACTGAAGCTTTCTTT. This sequence joins TRBV29-1 and TRBJ1-1, with 8 bases fitting TRBD1. The CDR3 length is 13 residues. Trimming at V came to 6 bases and at J to 4 bases, leaving 7 bases not matched to a gene. Germline V CDR1 and CDR2: SQVTM, ANQGSEA.

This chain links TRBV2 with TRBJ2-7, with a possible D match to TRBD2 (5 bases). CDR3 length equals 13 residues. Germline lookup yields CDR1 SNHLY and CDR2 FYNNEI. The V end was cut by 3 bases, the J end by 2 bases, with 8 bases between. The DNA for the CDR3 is TGTGCCAGCAGTGAGTTCGGGGCCTACGAGCAGTACTTC. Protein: CASSEFGAYEQYF. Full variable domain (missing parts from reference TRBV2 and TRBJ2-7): EPEVTQTPSHQVTQMGQEVILRCVPISNHLYFYWYRQILGQKVEFLVSFYNNEISEKSEIFDDQFSVERPDGSNFTLKIRSTKLEDSAMYFCASSEFGAYEQYFGPGTRLTVT.

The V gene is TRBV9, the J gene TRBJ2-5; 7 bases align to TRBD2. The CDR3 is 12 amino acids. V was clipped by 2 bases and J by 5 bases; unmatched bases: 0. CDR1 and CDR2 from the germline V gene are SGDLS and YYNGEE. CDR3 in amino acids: CASSVGGETQYF. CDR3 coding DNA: TGTGCCAGCAGCGTGGGGGGGGAGACCCAGTACTTC.

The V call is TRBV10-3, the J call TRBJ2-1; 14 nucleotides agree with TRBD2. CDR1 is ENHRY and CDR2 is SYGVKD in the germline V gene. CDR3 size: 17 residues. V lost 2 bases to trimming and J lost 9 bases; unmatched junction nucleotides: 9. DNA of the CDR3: TGTGCCATCAGTGAGCCACCGGGACTAGCGGGAGTGGGTGAGCAGTTCTTC. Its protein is CAISEPPGLAGVGEQFF.

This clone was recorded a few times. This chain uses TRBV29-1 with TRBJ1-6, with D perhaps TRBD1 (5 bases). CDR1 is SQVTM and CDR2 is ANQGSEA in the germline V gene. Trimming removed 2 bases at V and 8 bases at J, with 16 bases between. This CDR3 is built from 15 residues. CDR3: CSVEPQDGGDSPLHF. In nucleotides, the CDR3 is TGCAGCGTTGAACCGCAGGACGGGGGGGATTCACCCCTCCACTTT.

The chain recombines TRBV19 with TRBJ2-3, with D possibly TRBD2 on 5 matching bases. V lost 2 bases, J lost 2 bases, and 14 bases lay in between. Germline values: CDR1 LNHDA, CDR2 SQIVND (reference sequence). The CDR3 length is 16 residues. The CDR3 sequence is CASSITRERATDTQYF. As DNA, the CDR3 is TGTGCCAGTAGTATAACTAGAGAGAGGGCCACAGATACGCAGTATTTT.

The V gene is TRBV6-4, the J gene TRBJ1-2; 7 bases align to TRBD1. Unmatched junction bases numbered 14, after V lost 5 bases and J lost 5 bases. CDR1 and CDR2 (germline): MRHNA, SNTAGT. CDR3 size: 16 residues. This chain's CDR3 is CASSLDVGTGVYGYTF. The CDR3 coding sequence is TGTGCCAGCAGTCTTGACGTCGGTACAGGGGTATATGGCTACACCTTC.

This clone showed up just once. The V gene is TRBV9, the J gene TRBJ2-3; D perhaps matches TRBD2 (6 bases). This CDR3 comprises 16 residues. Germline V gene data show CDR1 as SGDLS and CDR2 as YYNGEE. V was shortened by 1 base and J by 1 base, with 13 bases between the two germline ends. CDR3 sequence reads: CASSVPLAWGTDTQYF. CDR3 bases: TGTGCCAGCAGCGTACCACTAGCCTGGGGCACAGATACGCAGTATTTT.

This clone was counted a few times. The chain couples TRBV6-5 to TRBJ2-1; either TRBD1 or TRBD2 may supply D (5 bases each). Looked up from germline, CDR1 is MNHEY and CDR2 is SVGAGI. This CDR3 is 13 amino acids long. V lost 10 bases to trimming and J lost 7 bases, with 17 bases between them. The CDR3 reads CANRGEIENEQFF. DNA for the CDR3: TGTGCCAACAGAGGGGAAATAGAGAATGAGCAGTTCTTC.

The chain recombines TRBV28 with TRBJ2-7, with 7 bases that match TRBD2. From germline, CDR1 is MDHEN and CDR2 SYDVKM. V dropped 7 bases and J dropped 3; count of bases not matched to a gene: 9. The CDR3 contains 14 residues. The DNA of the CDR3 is TGTGCCAGCACCCCAGGCGGGAGATACTACGAGCAGTACGTC. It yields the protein CASTPGGRYYEQYV.

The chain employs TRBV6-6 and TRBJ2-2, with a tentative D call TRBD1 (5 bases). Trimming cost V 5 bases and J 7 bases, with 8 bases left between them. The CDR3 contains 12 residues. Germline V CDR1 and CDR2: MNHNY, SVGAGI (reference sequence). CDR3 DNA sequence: TGTGCCAGCAGTACGACAGACGGGGAGCTGTTTTTT. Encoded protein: CASSTTDGELFF.

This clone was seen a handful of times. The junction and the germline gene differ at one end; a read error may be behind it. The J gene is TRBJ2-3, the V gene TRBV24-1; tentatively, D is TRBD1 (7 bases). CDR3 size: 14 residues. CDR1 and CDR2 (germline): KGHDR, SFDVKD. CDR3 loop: CATSAQGGTYTQYF. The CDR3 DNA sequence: TGTGCCACCAGTGCGCAGGGGGGCACATATACGCAGTATTTT.

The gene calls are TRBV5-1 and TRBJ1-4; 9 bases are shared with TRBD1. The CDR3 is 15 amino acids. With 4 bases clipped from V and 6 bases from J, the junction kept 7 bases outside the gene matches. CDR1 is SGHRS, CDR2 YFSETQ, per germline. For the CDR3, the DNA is TGCGCCAGCAGCGACCCACAGGGGGCCGATGAAAAACTGTTTTTT. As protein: CASSDPQGADEKLFF. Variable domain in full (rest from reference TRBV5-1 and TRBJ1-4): KAGVTQTPRYLIKTRGQQVTLSCSPISGHRSVSWYQQTPGQGLQFLFEYFSETQRNKGNFPGRFSGRQFSNSRSEMNVSTLELGDSALYLCASSDPQGADEKLFFGSGTQLSVL.